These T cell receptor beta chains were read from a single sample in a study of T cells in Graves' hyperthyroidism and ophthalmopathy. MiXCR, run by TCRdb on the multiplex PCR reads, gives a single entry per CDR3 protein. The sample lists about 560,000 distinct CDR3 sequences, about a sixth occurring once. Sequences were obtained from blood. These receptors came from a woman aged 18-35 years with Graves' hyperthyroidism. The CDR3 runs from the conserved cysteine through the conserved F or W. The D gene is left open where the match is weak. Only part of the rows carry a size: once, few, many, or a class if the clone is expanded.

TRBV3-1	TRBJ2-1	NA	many	TGTGCCAGCAGCCAAGGTTTGCGGAATGAACAGTTCTTC	CASSQGLRNEQFF
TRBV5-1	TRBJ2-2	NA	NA	TGCGCCAGCAGCTTTGTCCGGATGAACACCGGGGAGCTGTTTTTT	CASSFVRMNTGELFF
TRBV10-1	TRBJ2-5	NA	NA	TGCGCCAGCAGTCAAGGACCCGGGACGGAGACCCAGTACTTC	CASSQGPGTETQYF
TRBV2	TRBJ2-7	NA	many	TGTGCCAGGGGACCAAACAACTACGAGCAGTACTTC	CARGPNNYEQYF
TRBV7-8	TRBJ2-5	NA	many	TGTGCCAGCAGCTTATCTGTTTCGACAACACAAGAGACCCAGTACTTC	CASSLSVSTTQETQYF
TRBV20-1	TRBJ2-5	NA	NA	TGCAGTGCTAGTACTTACCAAGAGACCCAGTACTTC	CSASTYQETQYF
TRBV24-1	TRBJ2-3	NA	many	TGTGCCACCAGCGACAATACCATCGGCACAGATACGCAGTATTTT	CATSDNTIGTDTQYF
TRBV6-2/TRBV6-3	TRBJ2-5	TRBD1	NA	TGTGCCAGCCAAGACAGGGTCCAAGAGACCCAGTACTTC	CASQDRVQETQYF
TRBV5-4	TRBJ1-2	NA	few	TGTGCCAGCAGTTCTGACGGCCTCTATGGCTACACCTTC	CASSSDGLYGYTF
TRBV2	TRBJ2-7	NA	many	TGTGCCAGCATTCCGGGAACTACCTACGAGCAGTACTTC	CASIPGTTYEQYF